These T cell receptor beta chains were read from a single sample in a study of blood T cell repertoires in COVID-19. Repertoires were generated with immunoSEQ multiplex PCR, while TCRdb's copy carries only in-frame clones and drops some. The sample has approximately 140,000 clones; approximately 80% are singletons. Sequences were obtained from PBMCs or T cells enriched from blood (not recorded which). The receptors were gathered from a man aged 50-59 years in a cohort exposed to, infected with or recovered from COVID-19 (not recorded which). Both conserved end residues are part of each CDR3. Each record gives: J gene, D gene, V gene, clone size, CDR3 DNA, CDR3 protein. The D gene is left open where the match is weak. The size entry is marked missing in some rows and otherwise reads once, few, many or a size class.

>TRBJ2-7|TRBD1|TRBV7-2|-
TGTGCCAGCAGCGAGGGGACAGGGCCCTACGAGCAGTACTTC
CASSEGTGPYEQYF
>TRBJ1-6|-|TRBV18|-
TGTGCCAGCTCACCACCGGGGACATCTGCACCCCTCCACTTT
CASSPPGTSAPLHF
>TRBJ1-1|-|TRBV7-2|-
TGTGCCAGCAGCTTATATTCTTTGTCAGGGGTACAAGCTTTCTTT
CASSLYSLSGVQAFF
>TRBJ2-5|TRBD2|TRBV10-1|-
TGCGCCAGCAGTGAGTCCGTAGCGGGAGCTCGGGGGGAGACCCAGTACTTC
CASSESVAGARGETQYF
>TRBJ2-1|-|TRBV9|-
TGTGCCAGCAGCGGAGACCGGGATGAGCAGTTCTTC
CASSGDRDEQFF
>TRBJ2-1|-|TRBV7-9|-
TGTGCCAGCAGCTTAGCGGGGCAGCGTGGCAATGAGCAGTTCTTC
CASSLAGQRGNEQFF
>TRBJ2-3|-|TRBV24-1|-
TGTGCCACCAGTGGAGCGACTGCCACAGATACGCAGTATTTT
CATSGATATDTQYF
>TRBJ2-1|TRBD2|TRBV10-3|few
TGTGCCATCAAGGGGACTAGCGGGAGCGATGAGCAGTTCTTC
CAIKGTSGSDEQFF
>TRBJ1-3|-|TRBV7-9|few
TGTGCCAGCAGAGCTTCAGGGTCCTCTGGAAACACCATATATTTT
CASRASGSSGNTIYF
>TRBJ2-3|TRBD2|TRBV7-3|-
TGTGCCAGCAGCTCCACCCTAGCGGGAGGGGCAGATACGCAGTATTTT
CASSSTLAGGADTQYF
>TRBJ1-3|-|TRBV28|-
TGTGCCACCCAACGGGGCTCTGGAAACACCATATATTTT
CATQRGSGNTIYF
>TRBJ2-2|TRBD2|TRBV7-9|-
TGTGCCAGCAGTCCGGGACTAGCGTACGGGGAGCTGTTTTTT
CASSPGLAYGELFF
>TRBJ1-1|TRBD1|TRBV13|-
TGTGCCAGCAGCCCGACAGGGGGCACTGAAGCTTTCTTT
CASSPTGGTEAFF
>TRBJ1-1|TRBD1|TRBV9|-
TGTGCCAGCAGCGTAGCGGGGACAGGGGCGGCTGAAGCTTTCTTT
CASSVAGTGAAEAFF
>TRBJ2-1|TRBD1|TRBV7-9|-
TGTGCCAGCAGCCCTCGGACAGGCCGAACCTACAATGAGCAGTTCTTC
CASSPRTGRTYNEQFF
>TRBJ2-3|-|TRBV9|-
TGTGCCAGCAGCGTAGAGCGCACAGATACGCAGTATTTT
CASSVERTDTQYF
>TRBJ2-2|TRBD1|TRBV24-1|-
TGTGCCACCAGTGTGCCGCCCGGGACAGGGAAGGGGAACACCGGGGAGCTGTTTTTT
CATSVPPGTGKGNTGELFF
>TRBJ2-2|-|TRBV2|-
TGTGCCAGCAGTGAAAGACTTAACACCGGGGAGCTGTTTTTT
CASSERLNTGELFF
>TRBJ2-1|-|TRBV18|once
TGTGCCAGCTCACCACGTCTCGGTAATGAGCAGTTCTTC
CASSPRLGNEQFF
>TRBJ1-4|TRBD1|TRBV7-2|-
TGTGCCAGCAGCTTAAGGGAAGGGGACAGGACTTATAGTGGAGAAAAACTGTTTTTT
CASSLREGDRTYSGEKLFF
>TRBJ2-2|TRBD2|TRBV18|-
TGTGCCAGCTCACCAAATAGCGGGGGCGAAGGGGAGCTGTTTTTT
CASSPNSGGEGELFF
>TRBJ2-7|TRBD2|TRBV3-1/TRBV3-2|-
TGTGCCAGCAGCCGCGATCTAGCGGGAGGTCGCTACGAGCAGTACTTC
CASSRDLAGGRYEQYF
>TRBJ1-2|TRBD1|TRBV6-5|-
TGTGCCAGCAGTAGAAACAGGGGGTTAGATGGCTACACCTTC
CASSRNRGLDGYTF
>TRBJ2-2|-|TRBV9|-
TGTGCCAGCAGCGCAGGGGGGCCCGGGGAGCTGTTTTTT
CASSAGGPGELFF
>TRBJ2-7|TRBD2|TRBV19|few
TGTGCCAGTAGTGGACTAGCGTACGAGCAGTACTTC
CASSGLAYEQYF
>TRBJ1-6|-|TRBV7-8|-
TGTGCCAGCAGCTCCGTGGCCCACTATAATTCACCCCTCCACTTT
CASSSVAHYNSPLHF
>TRBJ1-1|-|TRBV2|-
TGTGCCAGCAGCTCTACAGGGTCGGCCGCTTTCTTT
CASSSTGSAAFF
>TRBJ1-5|-|TRBV15|-
TGTGCCACCAGCAGAGTGGGGGGAGGGGGGAATCAGCCCCAGCATTTT
CATSRVGGGGNQPQHF
>TRBJ1-3|-|TRBV18|-
TGTGCCAGCTCACCACGGAGCGCGAGGGTTTCGGCAGGAAACACCATATATTTT
CASSPRSARVSAGNTIYF
>TRBJ2-2|-|TRBV3-1/TRBV3-2|-
TGTGCCAGCAGCCAAGACGACACCGGGGAGCTGTTTTTT
CASSQDDTGELFF
>TRBJ2-3|-|TRBV6-5|-
TGTGCCAGCAGGCTAACGAGGGACACAGATACGCAGTATTTT
CASRLTRDTDTQYF